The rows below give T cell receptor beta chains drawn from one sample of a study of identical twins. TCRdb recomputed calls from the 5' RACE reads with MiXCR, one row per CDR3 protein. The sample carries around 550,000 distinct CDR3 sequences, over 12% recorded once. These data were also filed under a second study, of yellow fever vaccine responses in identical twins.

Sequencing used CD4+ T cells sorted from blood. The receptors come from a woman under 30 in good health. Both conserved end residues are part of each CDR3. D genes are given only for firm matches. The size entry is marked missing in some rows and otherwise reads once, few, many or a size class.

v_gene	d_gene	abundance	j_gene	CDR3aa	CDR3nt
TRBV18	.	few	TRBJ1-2	CASSQSGQNYGYTF	TGTGCCAGCTCACAATCAGGGCAGAACTATGGCTACACCTTC
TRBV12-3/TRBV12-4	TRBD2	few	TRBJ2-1	CASSFSGLDLNEQFF	TGTGCCAGCAGTTTTTCGGGACTAGACTTGAATGAGCAGTTCTTC
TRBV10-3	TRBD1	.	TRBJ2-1	CAINPGQASYNEQFF	TGTGCCATCAACCCTGGACAGGCCTCCTACAATGAGCAGTTCTTC
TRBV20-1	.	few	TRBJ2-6	CSATGVGANVLTF	TGCAGTGCTACGGGGGTTGGGGCCAACGTCCTGACTTTC
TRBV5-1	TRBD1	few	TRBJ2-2	CASSYGATGVIGELFF	TGCGCCAGCAGCTATGGTGCGACAGGGGTAATCGGGGAGCTGTTTTTT
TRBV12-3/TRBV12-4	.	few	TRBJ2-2	CASRSITGELFF	TGTGCCAGCAGAAGTATCACCGGGGAGCTGTTTTTT
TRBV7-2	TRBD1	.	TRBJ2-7	CASSLAGVGQFYEQYF	TGTGCCAGCAGCTTAGCCGGGGTGGGACAGTTCTACGAGCAGTACTTC
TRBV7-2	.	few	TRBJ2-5	CASSLSSEPTQYF	TGTGCCAGCAGCTTATCTTCAGAACCGACCCAGTACTTC
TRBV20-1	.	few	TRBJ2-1	CSARDTRDPREQFF	TGCAGTGCTAGAGATACGAGGGACCCACGGGAGCAGTTCTTC
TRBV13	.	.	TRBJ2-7	CASSYRDYEQYF	TGTGCCAGCAGCTACAGGGACTACGAGCAGTACTTC
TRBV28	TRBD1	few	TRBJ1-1	CASSRPGQEYTEAFF	TGTGCCAGCAGTCGACCGGGACAGGAGTACACTGAAGCTTTCTTT
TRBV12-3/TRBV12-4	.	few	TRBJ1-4	CASSPSGLPAGGEKLFF	TGTGCCAGCAGCCCATCCGGGCTCCCCGCGGGAGGTGAAAAACTGTTTTTT
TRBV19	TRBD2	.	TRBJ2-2	CASSPGLAAVVGGELFF	TGTGCCAGTAGCCCGGGACTAGCGGCCGTGGTGGGCGGGGAGCTGTTTTTT
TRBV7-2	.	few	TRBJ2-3	CASSLRWGPDTQYF	TGTGCCAGCAGCTTAAGGTGGGGGCCAGATACGCAGTATTTT
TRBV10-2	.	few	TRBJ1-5	CASSLAGATTQPQHF	TGCGCCAGCAGTCTAGCGGGAGCGACGACTCAGCCCCAGCATTTT
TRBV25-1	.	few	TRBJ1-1	CASGMPGLNTEAFF	TGTGCCAGCGGGATGCCGGGGCTGAACACTGAAGCTTTCTTT
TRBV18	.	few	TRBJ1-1	CASSPPGMNTEAFF	TGTGCCAGCTCACCACCCGGGATGAACACTGAAGCTTTCTTT
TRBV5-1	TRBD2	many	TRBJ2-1	CASSFRLAGEPGGEQFF	TGCGCCAGCAGCTTCCGACTAGCGGGTGAGCCCGGCGGTGAGCAGTTCTTC
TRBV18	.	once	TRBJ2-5	CASSRPGSQETQYF	TGTGCCAGCTCACGACCGGGCAGCCAAGAGACCCAGTACTTC
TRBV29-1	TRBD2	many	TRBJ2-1	CSSGERDGEQFF	TGCAGCTCCGGGGAGCGGGATGGTGAGCAGTTCTTC
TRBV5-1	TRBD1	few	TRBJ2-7	CASSRGTGGAGTPYEQYF	TGCGCCAGCAGCCGAGGGACAGGGGGCGCGGGTACCCCCTACGAGCAGTACTTC
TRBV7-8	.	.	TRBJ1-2	CASSSLTTSPGGYTF	TGTGCCAGCAGCTCGCTCACCACTTCTCCGGGGGGCTACACCTTC
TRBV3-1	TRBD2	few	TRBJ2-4	CASSQDASGIPNIQYF	TGTGCCAGCAGCCAAGATGCTAGCGGCATACCAAACATTCAGTACTTC
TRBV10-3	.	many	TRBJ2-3	CAISESMRASSTDTQYF	TGTGCCATCAGTGAGTCGATGAGGGCGTCAAGCACAGATACGCAGTATTTT